The next 30 T cell receptor beta chains were all read from a single sample in a study of identical twins. A single record per CDR3 protein comes from TCRdb applying MiXCR to the 5' RACE reads. The sample shows 240,000 or so distinct CDR3 sequences, 10% to 13% of them seen only once. The sequenced sample was memory T cells sorted from blood. The receptors shown here come from a middle-aged man in good health.

The chain has TRBV12-3 or TRBV12-4 and TRBJ2-1; 9 bases fit TRBD2. The trim removed 3 bases at V and 4 bases at J, leaving 7 bases unmatched. This CDR3 comprises 16 residues. The CDR3 DNA follows: TGTGCCAGCAGTTTTAGTCTGGCGGGAGGGTACAATGAGCAGTTCTTC. Its protein product is CASSFSLAGGYNEQFF.

This clonotype was counted at least ten times. The chain carries TRBV10-1 and TRBJ2-7, with D perhaps matching TRBD1 (5 bases). The CDR3 length is 13 residues. Germline CDR1 is WNHNN and CDR2 is SYGVQD (reference sequence). The V end was cut by 2 bases, the J end by 5 bases, with 10 bases between. CDR3 protein: CASSEIQGHEQYF. DNA for the CDR3: TGCGCCAGCAGTGAGATCCAGGGCCACGAGCAGTACTTC.

This clonotype was detected ten times or more. V is TRBV7-2 and J is TRBJ1-4; 12 positions agree with TRBD1. Germline loops: CDR1 SGHTA, CDR2 FQGNSA. The CDR3 totals 14 residues. The ends lost 5 bases at V and 7 bases at J; junction bases unmatched: 2. The CDR3 loop reads CASSRDRGPEKLFF. The CDR3 DNA is TGTGCCAGCAGCCGGGACAGGGGGCCTGAAAAACTGTTTTTT. Based on the CDR3 plus reference TRBV7-2 and TRBJ1-4, the full variable domain is GAGVSQSPSNKVTEKGKDVELRCDPISGHTALYWYRQSLGQGLEFLIYFQGNSAPDKSGLPSDRFSAERTGGSVSTLTIQRTQQEDSAVYLCASSRDRGPEKLFFGSGTQLSVL.

This clonotype was found a few times. The CDR3 reads CASSFRGTGEGANYGYTF. The CDR3 nucleotides read TGTGCCAGCAGCTTCCGGGGGACAGGGGAGGGAGCTAACTATGGCTACACCTTC. The rearrangement links TRBV5-4 to TRBJ1-2; TRBD1 matches at 10 bases. CDR1 is SGHNT, CDR2 YYREEE, per germline (reference sequence). Germline trimming cut 2 bases from V and 0 bases from J; bases unmatched to any gene: 10. The CDR3 is 18 amino acids. Based on the CDR3 plus reference TRBV5-4 and TRBJ1-2, the full variable domain is ETGVTQSPTHLIKTRGQQVTLRCSSQSGHNTVSWYQQALGQGPQFIFQYYREEENGRGNFPPRFSGLQFPNYSSELNVNALELDDSALYLCASSFRGTGEGANYGYTFGSGTRLTVV.

This clonotype was seen a few times. The chain uses TRBV25-1 and TRBJ2-2; tentative D call: TRBD1 (6 bases). With 7 bases removed from V and 4 bases from J, the gap between germline ends came to 7 bases. In germline, CDR1 is MGHDK, CDR2 SYGVNS. The CDR3 totals 12 residues. CDR3 coding DNA: TGTGCCAGCACCAGGGGCACCGGGGAGCTGTTTTTT. Protein: CASTRGTGELFF.

The V and J genes are TRBV27 and TRBJ2-7; D is undetermined. V lost 2 bases, J lost 1 base, and 9 bases lay in between. The CDR3 totals 14 residues. Germline-derived CDR1 and CDR2 are MNHEY and SMNVEV (reference sequence). CDR3 sequence: CASSLRPGSYEQYF. The CDR3 DNA is TGTGCCAGCAGTTTAAGGCCAGGATCCTACGAGCAGTACTTC.

Ten or more counts support this clonotype. The chain recombines TRBV24-1 with TRBJ1-1; D remains unclear. CDR3 size: 14 residues. Germline CDR1 reads KGHDR; CDR2 reads SFDVKD. The V and J ends lost 7 bases and 2 bases respectively, with 13 bases between them. The CDR3 loop reads CATSPDGTNTEAFF. The CDR3 DNA follows: TGTGCCACCAGCCCGGACGGAACTAACACTGAAGCTTTCTTT.

This clonotype was counted ten times or more. The rearrangement links TRBV5-8 to TRBJ1-4, with D possibly matching TRBD1 (6 bases). V was shortened by 4 bases and J by 0 bases, with 13 bases between the two germline ends. The length of the CDR3 is 16 residues. Germline lookup yields CDR1 SGHTS and CDR2 YDEGEE. DNA of the CDR3: TGTGCCAGCAGCGAGAGGACAGTTCCAACTAATGAAAAACTGTTTTTT. Protein product: CASSERTVPTNEKLFF.

As regards this clonotype: This is likely a read error, given that the CDR3 carries no conserved phenylalanine or tryptophan at its end. V usage is TRBV10-2 and J usage is TRBJ2-7, with 9 bases lining up with TRBD1. V lost 0 bases to trimming and J lost 4 bases; unmatched junction nucleotides: 4. Germline CDR1 reads WSHSY; CDR2 reads SAAADI. This CDR3 comprises 15 residues. The DNA of the CDR3 is TGCGCCAGCAGTGAGTCGAGGGGACAGGGTTACGAGCAGTACTCC. This codes for CASSESRGQGYEQYS.

This clonotype was seen at least ten times. The chain uses TRBV6-1 and TRBJ2-3; D is unclear. Germline assignment: CDR1 MNHNS and CDR2 SASEGT. Deletions cut 4 bases from V and 2 bases from J, with 10 bases between. There are 14 residues in the CDR3. The CDR3 DNA reads as TGTGCCAGCAGTGCGAGGCTTCACACAGATACGCAGTATTTT. As protein: CASSARLHTDTQYF.

The table lists this clonotype with many counts. This chain links TRBV20-1 with TRBJ1-2; 9 bases are a match to TRBD1. The CDR3 consists of 12 residues. Trimming at V came to 5 bases and at J to 4 bases, leaving 2 bases not matched to a gene. Germline V gene lookup returns CDR1 DFQATT and CDR2 SNEGSKA (reference sequence). The CDR3 loop is CSAPTGGYGYTF. CDR3 bases: TGCAGTGCTCCGACAGGGGGCTATGGCTACACCTTC.

The chain couples TRBV11-2 to TRBJ2-7, with 11 nucleotides matching TRBD2. The CDR3 extends over 16 amino acids. Per the germline V gene, CDR1 is SGHAT and CDR2 is FQNNGV. Unmatched junction bases numbered 12, after V lost 5 bases and J lost 6 bases. As DNA, the CDR3 is TGTGCCAGCAGCGCAAACATCGGGACTAGCGGTGGCGAGCAGTACTTC. Protein product: CASSANIGTSGGEQYF.

This clonotype came up a few times. The J gene is TRBJ2-1, the V gene TRBV6-2 or TRBV6-3; TRBD2 matches 7 bases. Losses at the gene ends were 1 base for V and 4 bases for J; bases not matched to a gene: 7. Per the germline V gene, CDR1 is MNHEY and CDR2 is SVGEGT. The CDR3 is 16 residues long. The CDR3: CASSYWGREGYNEQFF. Written as DNA, the CDR3 is TGTGCCAGCAGTTACTGGGGCAGGGAGGGTTACAATGAGCAGTTCTTC.

This clonotype was counted many times. The chain uses TRBV28 and TRBJ1-2, with a tentative D call TRBD1 (5 bases). This CDR3 is 12 amino acids long. Germline loops: CDR1 MDHEN, CDR2 SYDVKM. Trimming took off 2 bases at V and 5 bases at J, with 6 bases between the two ends. CDR3 protein: CASSLKGYGYTF. In DNA, the CDR3 is TGTGCCAGCAGTTTAAAGGGGTATGGCTACACCTTC.

This clonotype occurred many times. The V call is TRBV4-2, the J call TRBJ2-1; 10 bases align to TRBD2. Per the germline V gene, CDR1 is LGHNA and CDR2 is YNFKEQ. The V segment lost 2 bases and the J segment 4 bases; nucleotides outside the gene matches: 8. The CDR3 contains 17 residues. CDR3 loop: CASSQPSLAGVYNEQFF. For the CDR3, the DNA is TGTGCCAGCAGCCAACCTAGTCTAGCGGGAGTTTACAATGAGCAGTTCTTC.

Many counts were recorded for this clonotype. CDR3 residues: CASTLSGTTDATTNTGELFF. CDR3 coding DNA: TGTGCCAGCACCTTATCCGGGACAACGGACGCCACAACGAACACCGGGGAGCTGTTTTTT. J is TRBJ2-2 and V is TRBV28; a weak D match, TRBD1 (6 bases). The CDR3 runs to 20 residues. The germline V gene has CDR1 MDHEN and CDR2 SYDVKM. The germline V and J ends were trimmed by 7 bases and 0 bases, with 27 bases remaining between them.

This clonotype was seen repeatedly, ten times or more. The gene calls are TRBV2 and TRBJ2-1, with 7 bases that match TRBD1. This CDR3 is built from 17 residues. The V segment lost 2 bases and the J segment 3 bases; nucleotides outside the gene matches: 10. Germline V gene data show CDR1 as SNHLY and CDR2 as FYNNEI. The CDR3: CASSESLGQSIYNEQFF. DNA for the CDR3: TGTGCCAGCAGTGAAAGTCTGGGACAGTCCATCTACAATGAGCAGTTCTTC.

This clonotype came up a few times. The V call is TRBV28, the J call TRBJ2-1; D possibly corresponds to TRBD2 (7 bases). Trimming cost V 2 bases and J 5 bases, with 13 bases left between them. This CDR3 spans 15 amino acids. Germline V lookup: CDR1 MDHEN, CDR2 SYDVKM. The CDR3 spells CASSLRGGADNEQFF. The CDR3 nucleotides read TGTGCCAGCAGTTTACGAGGGGGGGCCGACAATGAGCAGTTCTTC.

The chain couples TRBV10-2 to TRBJ2-2, with D unclear. The V gene lost 7 bases and the J gene lost 0 bases, with 9 bases spanning the gap. The CDR3 sequence is 14 residues long. Germline CDR1 reads WSHSY; CDR2 reads SAAADI. CDR3 sequence reads: CASITGANTGELFF. The CDR3 nucleotides read TGCGCCAGCATAACCGGTGCGAACACCGGGGAGCTGTTTTTT.

The chain combines TRBV20-1 with TRBJ2-7, with D unclear. This CDR3 region has 13 residues. The germline V gene encodes CDR1 DFQATT and CDR2 SNEGSKA (reference sequence). V lost 5 bases and J lost 5, with 16 bases in between. The CDR3: CSAAGPLGHEQYF. The DNA for the CDR3 is TGCAGTGCTGCCGGGCCCTTAGGGCACGAGCAGTACTTC.

On this clonotype: A much bigger clone sits one base away, suggesting this may be a read error. This chain uses TRBV7-2 with TRBJ2-1, with 8 bases identical to TRBD1. The CDR3 totals 15 residues. The germline V gene encodes CDR1 SGHTA and CDR2 FQGNSA. Written as DNA, the CDR3 is TGTGCCAGCGGCTTAGGACAGGGAAGATACAATGAGCAGTTCTTC. Translation: CASGLGQGRYNEQFF.

This clonotype was observed many times. V usage is TRBV7-9 and J usage is TRBJ1-1; perhaps TRBD1 as D (5 bases). Germline CDR1 and CDR2: SEHNR and FQNEAQ (reference sequence). The CDR3 is 13 amino acids. With 1 base removed from V and 8 bases from J, the gap between germline ends came to 11 bases. The CDR3 sequence: CASSLVGGGEAFF. In DNA, the CDR3 is TGTGCCAGCAGCTTAGTCGGGGGAGGAGAAGCTTTCTTT.

This clonotype was observed many times. The V and J genes are TRBV18 and TRBJ2-7, with 9 bases matching TRBD1. The germline CDR1 and CDR2 sequences are KGHSH and LQKENI. The V segment lost 4 bases and the J segment 2 bases; nucleotides outside the gene matches: 3. The CDR3 loop spans 14 amino acids. DNA of the CDR3: TGTGCCAGCTCACGGGGGACAGGGACCTACGAGCAGTACTTC. Protein sequence: CASSRGTGTYEQYF.

This clonotype was seen at least ten times. This chain connects TRBV28 to TRBJ2-7; no clear D. The germline gives CDR1 MDHEN, CDR2 SYDVKM. The CDR3 consists of 13 residues. V lost 2 bases to trimming and J lost 7 bases, with 12 bases between them. CDR3 nucleotides: TGTGCCAGCAGTTTAGGACGGTCAAGGGAGCAGTACTTC. Amino acids: CASSLGRSREQYF. Full variable domain (remainder filled in from reference TRBV28 and TRBJ2-7): DVKVTQSSRYLVKRTGEKVFLECVQDMDHENMFWYRQDPGLGLRLIYFSYDVKMKEKGDIPEGYSVSREKKERFSLILESASTNQTSMYLCASSLGRSREQYFGPGTRLTVT.

This clonotype came up many times. The chain links TRBV3-1 to TRBJ2-1; D call uncertain. There are 16 residues in the CDR3. Per germline, CDR1 LGHDT and CDR2 YNNKEL (reference sequence). Trimming removed 1 base at V and 5 bases at J, with 15 bases between. CDR3 sequence: CASSQGSPSHHNEQFF. CDR3 sequence (DNA): TGTGCCAGCAGCCAAGGGTCCCCTAGTCACCACAATGAGCAGTTCTTC.

V usage is TRBV6-2 or TRBV6-3 and J usage is TRBJ2-1; D possibly uses TRBD1 or TRBD2 (7 bases each). There are 16 residues in the CDR3. Looked up from germline, CDR1 is MNHEY and CDR2 is SVGEGT. Between the trimmed V and J ends, which lost 1 base and 7 bases, there was a span of 17 bases. CDR3 in DNA: TGTGCCAGCAGTTACTGGGGGGGAACAGGGGAGAATGAGCAGTTCTTC. Protein sequence: CASSYWGGTGENEQFF.

This clonotype was counted at least ten times. The chain is built from TRBV6-2 or TRBV6-3 and TRBJ2-5; D call uncertain. Trimming removed 2 bases at V and 3 bases at J, with 4 bases between. The CDR3 is 12 amino acids. Germline lookup yields CDR1 MNHEY and CDR2 SVGEGT. The chain's CDR3 is CASSYGKETQYF. In nucleotides, the CDR3 is TGTGCCAGCAGTTACGGGAAAGAGACCCAGTACTTC.

The CDR3 reads CASRGDRYTQYF. Here the CDR3 DNA reads TGTGCCAGCAGAGGGGACAGGTATACGCAGTATTTT. J is TRBJ2-3 and V is TRBV7-2; 8 bases are shared with TRBD1. The CDR3 spans 12 residues. The V gene's germline CDR1 is SGHTA and CDR2 FQGNSA. V gave up 6 bases and J gave up 7 bases; unmatched junction bases: 3.

This clonotype was seen many times. V and J are TRBV20-1 and TRBJ2-7, with D possibly being TRBD2 (6 bases). The CDR3 runs to 11 residues. V was cut by 7 bases and J by 2 bases, with 9 bases left in between. From germline, CDR1 is DFQATT and CDR2 SNEGSKA (reference sequence). The CDR3 nucleotides read TGCAGTGGCGGGGCTACCTACGAGCAGTACTTC. This encodes CSGGATYEQYF.

The chain employs TRBV28 and TRBJ1-5; 7 positions agree with TRBD1. Germline values: CDR1 MDHEN, CDR2 SYDVKM. This CDR3 has 14 residues. J was trimmed by 3 bases and V by 6 bases; bases with no gene match: 5. The CDR3, as DNA: TGTGCCAGCAGACGGACAGGATCCAATCAGCCCCAGCATTTT. As protein: CASRRTGSNQPQHF.